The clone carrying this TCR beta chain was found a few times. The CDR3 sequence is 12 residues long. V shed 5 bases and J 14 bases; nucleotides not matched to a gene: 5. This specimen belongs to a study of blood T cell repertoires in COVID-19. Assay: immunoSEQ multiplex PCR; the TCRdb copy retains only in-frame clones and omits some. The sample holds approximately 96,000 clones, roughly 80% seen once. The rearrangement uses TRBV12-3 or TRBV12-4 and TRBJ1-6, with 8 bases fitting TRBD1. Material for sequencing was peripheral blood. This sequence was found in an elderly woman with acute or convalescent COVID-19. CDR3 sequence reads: CASSTRTGSLHF. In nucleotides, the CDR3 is TGTGCCAGCAGTACTCGGACAGGGTCCCTCCACTTT.